The 24 T cell receptor beta chains below all came from one sample that was sequenced in a study of T-cell reconstitution after alpha-beta-depleted transplantation in children. Molecular barcoding with unique molecular identifiers was used for the TCRbeta library. TCRdb passed the PCR reads through MiXCR, listing each CDR3 protein once. The sample holds over 45,000 distinct CDR3 sequences, about 5.7% seen once. Material: PBMCs, mostly from graft donor cells, obtained 60 days after TCRalphabeta/CD19-depleted stem cell transplant. These receptors all come from a female patient between 2 and 10 years old who had a stem cell transplant for aplastic anemia, so the T cells may come from the graft donor.

This clonotype was found many times. V gene TRBV15 combines with J gene TRBJ2-5; D is ambiguous. The CDR3 is 13 residues long. V was cut by 3 bases and J by 2 bases, with 7 bases left in between. The germline gives CDR1 LNHNV, CDR2 YYDKDF (reference sequence). In DNA form, the CDR3 reads TGTGCCACCAGCAGGCATCTACAAGAGACCCAGTACTTC. As protein: CATSRHLQETQYF.

The chain uses TRBV11-3 and TRBJ2-5; D gene ambiguous. Germline CDR1 reads SGHNT; CDR2 reads YENEEA. This CDR3 has 9 residues. Between the trimmed V and J ends, which lost 10 bases and 5 bases, there was a span of 5 bases. The CDR3 loop reads CATQETQYF. The CDR3 region has the DNA TGTGCCACTCAGGAGACCCAGTACTTC.

This clonotype has more than one count but fewer than ten. This chain connects TRBV5-1 to TRBJ1-4, with 11 bases that match TRBD1. Trimming at V came to 3 bases and at J to 0 bases, leaving 1 base not matched to a gene. Looked up from germline, CDR1 is SGHRS and CDR2 is YFSETQ. The CDR3 has 16 residues. This CDR3 reads CASSWGQGATNEKLFF. The DNA for the CDR3 is TGCGCCAGCAGCTGGGGACAGGGGGCAACTAATGAAAAACTGTTTTTT.

The table lists this clonotype with many counts. The CDR3 bases are TGTGCCTCCAATCAGGGGGTTAACTATGGCTACACCTTC. Amino acids: CASNQGVNYGYTF. The rearrangement links TRBV10-3 to TRBJ1-2, with 7 bases identical to TRBD1. Germline V gene lookup returns CDR1 ENHRY and CDR2 SYGVKD. CDR3 length: 13 residues. Trimming at V came to 11 bases and at J to 1 base, leaving 7 bases not matched to a gene.

As to this clonotype: The germline gene is not matched at one end of the junction; a read error may be the cause. This sequence joins TRBV7-9 and TRBJ1-2, with 11 bases aligning to TRBD1. This CDR3 contains 15 residues. CDR1 SEHNR and CDR2 FQNEAQ come from the germline V gene (reference sequence). The CDR3 coding sequence is TGCACCAGCAGCTCCTCCGGGACAGGGGGCTATGGCTACACCTTC. Its protein is CTSSSSGTGGYGYTF.

This chain connects TRBV4-2 to TRBJ2-7; 12 nucleotides line up with TRBD2. The length of the CDR3 is 16 residues. J lost 2 bases, V lost 8 bases, and 10 bases had no gene match. Germline CDR1 and CDR2: LGHNA and YNFKEQ. CDR3 sequence (DNA): TGTGCCAGCTCCCGACTAGCGGGAGAGGAACCCTACGAGCAGTACTTC. As protein: CASSRLAGEEPYEQYF.

This clonotype came up many times. The V call is TRBV9, the J call TRBJ2-3; 8 positions agree with TRBD2. V shed 5 bases and J 0 bases; nucleotides not matched to a gene: 8. The V gene's germline CDR1 is SGDLS and CDR2 YYNGEE. The CDR3 sequence is 16 residues long. DNA of the CDR3: TGTGCCAGCAGTGCCGTCGGGGGGGTGAGCACAGATACGCAGTATTTT. Encoded protein: CASSAVGGVSTDTQYF. Looking up the rest from reference TRBV9 and TRBJ2-3 gives the full variable domain: DSGVTQTPKHLITATGQRVTLRCSPRSGDLSVYWYQQSLDQGLQFLIQYYNGEERAKGNILERFSAQQFPDLHSELNLSSLELGDSALYFCASSAVGGVSTDTQYFGPGTRLTVL.

This clonotype was observed many times. V is TRBV20-1 and J is TRBJ2-7; D is uncertain. The germline CDR1 and CDR2 sequences are DFQATT and SNEGSKA (reference sequence). The CDR3 totals 14 residues. V was pared by 1 base and J by 2 bases, with 12 bases between. The chain's CDR3 is CSARGGRLTYEQYF. For the CDR3, the DNA is TGCAGTGCTAGAGGTGGGCGTCTAACCTACGAGCAGTACTTC.

This clonotype was recorded at least ten times. V and J are TRBV5-1 and TRBJ2-2; no clear D. Per germline, CDR1 SGHRS and CDR2 YFSETQ. V lost 0 bases and J lost 5, with 14 bases in between. This CDR3 has 16 residues. DNA of the CDR3: TGCGCCAGCAGCTTGGGCGTCCGGGTCGAGACCGGGGAGCTGTTTTTT. It codes for CASSLGVRVETGELFF.

This rearrangement joins TRBV7-8 to TRBJ1-5, with D possibly matching TRBD1 (5 bases). CDR1 SGHVS and CDR2 FQNEAQ come from the germline V gene. This CDR3 region has 15 residues. Trimming shortened V by 4 bases and J by 1 base, and 11 bases separated the two germline ends. This CDR3 reads CASSWGGGSNQPQHF. Written as DNA, the CDR3 is TGTGCCAGCAGCTGGGGGGGGGGAAGCAATCAGCCCCAGCATTTT.

This clonotype was seen many times. The rearrangement links TRBV27 to TRBJ1-5, with D perhaps TRBD1 (6 bases). Germline CDR1 and CDR2: MNHEY and SMNVEV (reference sequence). Trimming shortened V by 8 bases and J by 5 bases, and 19 bases separated the two germline ends. The CDR3 has 15 residues. CDR3 sequence reads: CASSPPGGEDQPQHF. The DNA for the CDR3 is TGTGCCAGCTCCCCCCCTGGGGGCGAGGATCAGCCCCAGCATTTT.

Notes on this clonotype: This may stem from a read error, because a much larger clone lies one nucleotide away. This chain uses TRBV5-1 with TRBJ2-2, with TRBD1 matching over 9 bases. The CDR3 is made up of 15 amino acids. The germline CDR1 and CDR2 sequences are SGHRS and YFSETQ. The DNA of the CDR3 is TGCGCCAGCAGCTTACAGGGGGCGGATACCGGGAAGCTGTTTTTT. Translation: CASSLQGADTGKLFF.

This clonotype was detected many times. The chain recombines TRBV5-1 with TRBJ2-7, with D perhaps TRBD2 (6 bases). The CDR3 consists of 11 residues. Per germline, CDR1 SGHRS and CDR2 YFSETQ. V lost 4 bases to trimming and J lost 10 bases, with 12 bases between them. CDR3 residues: CASSGGTLQYV. DNA for the CDR3: TGCGCCAGCAGCGGCGGGACCCTTCAGTACGTC.

There are many counts of this clonotype. The J gene is TRBJ2-7, the V gene TRBV12-3 or TRBV12-4; D is perhaps TRBD2 (6 bases). The V end was cut by 3 bases, the J end by 10 bases, with 16 bases between. The CDR3 runs 13 residues. Here the CDR3 DNA reads TGTGCCAGCAGTTTTGGGCAGGGAGGACCCCAGTACTTC. As protein: CASSFGQGGPQYF.

This sequence joins TRBV3-1 and TRBJ2-7; 12 bases match TRBD2. CDR1 is LGHDT, CDR2 YNNKEL, per germline (reference sequence). The V segment lost 4 bases and the J segment 0 bases; nucleotides outside the gene matches: 16. The CDR3 totals 20 residues. Written as DNA, the CDR3 is TGTGCCAGCAGCCTAAGCGGGACTAGCGGGCCTCCAGTCAGCTCCTACGAGCAGTACTTC. Amino acid sequence: CASSLSGTSGPPVSSYEQYF.

Ten or more counts support this clonotype. This sequence joins TRBV6-5 and TRBJ2-7, with D possibly being TRBD1 (6 bases). With 9 bases removed from V and 3 bases from J, the gap between germline ends came to 9 bases. The CDR3 has 11 amino acids. CDR1 and CDR2 from the germline V gene are MNHEY and SVGAGI. For the CDR3, the DNA is TGTGCCAGGCCACAGGGCTACGAGCAGTACTTC. Its protein is CARPQGYEQYF.

At least ten counts were recorded for this clonotype. The chain couples TRBV20-1 to TRBJ2-3, with a possible D match to TRBD1 (6 bases). The CDR3 contains 12 residues. With 4 bases removed from V and 8 bases from J, the gap between germline ends came to 13 bases. CDR1 and CDR2 from the germline V gene are DFQATT and SNEGSKA (reference sequence). The CDR3 DNA reads as TGCAGTGCTACGAGGCAGGGGAGTACGCAGTATTTT. It is translated as CSATRQGSTQYF.

This clonotype was observed at least ten times. V and J are TRBV20-1 and TRBJ2-2; possibly TRBD1 or TRBD2 for D (5 bases each). Germline V lookup: CDR1 DFQATT, CDR2 SNEGSKA (reference sequence). V was pared by 3 bases and J by 4 bases, with 18 bases between. This CDR3 spans 16 amino acids. CDR3 protein: CSARALLPGPTGELFF. The CDR3 region has the DNA TGCAGTGCTAGGGCCCTCCTCCCGGGACCCACCGGGGAGCTGTTTTTT.

Worth noting for this clonotype: A read error is possible here, since a much larger clone lies one base away. This sequence joins TRBV7-2 and TRBJ2-7; 9 positions match TRBD2. V lost 3 bases and J lost 4; bases outside the gene matches: 7. Germline values: CDR1 SGHTA, CDR2 FQGNSA. The CDR3 totals 15 residues. CDR3 bases: TGTGCCAGCAGCTTCGGACTAGCGAGATTGTACGAGCAGTACTTC. Translating gives CASSFGLARLYEQYF.

This clonotype was recorded a few times. The CDR3: CASSRPGWDEKLFF. The CDR3 nucleotides read TGTGCCAGCAGCCGGCCTGGGTGGGATGAAAAACTGTTTTTT. V and J are TRBV14 and TRBJ1-4; no clear D. Per germline, CDR1 SGHDN and CDR2 FVKESK. V was shortened by 4 bases and J by 6 bases, with 12 bases between the two germline ends. This CDR3 contains 14 residues.

This clonotype has a count of ten or more. This chain uses TRBV2 with TRBJ2-2; D might be TRBD2 (5 bases). Germline V gene lookup returns CDR1 SNHLY and CDR2 FYNNEI. This CDR3 is built from 15 residues. V lost 5 bases and J 6 bases, leaving 16 bases between the germline ends. The CDR3 sequence is CASSRRGTPPGELFF. In DNA form, the CDR3 reads TGTGCCAGCAGTCGTCGGGGAACGCCGCCCGGGGAGCTGTTTTTT.

For this clonotype: Given a much more abundant clone one base away, this may be a read error. In DNA, the CDR3 is TGTGCCTGCAGTGAATACACTAGCGGAGCCTACAATGAGCAGTTCTTC. Translation: CACSEYTSGAYNEQFF. The chain links TRBV6-1 to TRBJ2-1, with 8 nucleotides matching TRBD2. Germline CDR1 is MNHNS and CDR2 is SASEGT. The CDR3 runs 16 residues.

This chain links TRBV4-2 with TRBJ2-5; tentative D call: TRBD2 (6 bases). The CDR3 has 15 residues. Trimming removed 1 base from V and 6 bases from J, with 15 bases in between. The V gene's germline CDR1 is LGHNA and CDR2 YNFKEQ. The CDR3 reads CASSQGDSTGKTQYF. In DNA, the CDR3 is TGTGCCAGCAGCCAAGGGGACTCAACTGGGAAGACCCAGTACTTC.

The genes are TRBV15 and TRBJ2-1; D is possibly TRBD1 or TRBD2 (5 bases each). V lost 5 bases and J 0 bases, leaving 14 bases between the germline ends. The CDR3 has 16 amino acids. Germline assignment: CDR1 LNHNV and CDR2 YYDKDF (reference sequence). The CDR3 DNA reads as TGTGCCACCAGCCCCCGGGGACGGAGCTCCTACAATGAGCAGTTCTTC. Amino acids: CATSPRGRSSYNEQFF.